Reported below is one T cell receptor (beta chain). The antigen is undetermined. This sample is part of a study of T cell responses to AZD1222 COVID-19 vaccine. Broader study findings: Variant regions that are unmutated are reportedly the target of nearly half of spike-specific TCRs.

Germline CDR1 reads MNHNY; CDR2 reads SVGAGI (reference sequence). The CDR3 spans 17 residues. V dropped 7 bases and J dropped 1; count of bases not matched to a gene: 14. Produced via immunoSEQ multiplex PCR; TCRdb's table is partial and in-frame only. The table records roughly 93,000 clones, 80% to 90% of them present only once. The sequence was collected from an adult in good health. The input for sequencing was peripheral blood, taken on day 0 of AZD1222 vaccination. The chain recombines TRBV6-6 with TRBJ2-3; 7 bases map to TRBD1. This chain's CDR3 is CASIRTRTGIGTDTQYF. The DNA of the CDR3 is TGTGCCAGCATTCGGACCCGGACAGGTATTGGCACAGATACGCAGTATTTT.